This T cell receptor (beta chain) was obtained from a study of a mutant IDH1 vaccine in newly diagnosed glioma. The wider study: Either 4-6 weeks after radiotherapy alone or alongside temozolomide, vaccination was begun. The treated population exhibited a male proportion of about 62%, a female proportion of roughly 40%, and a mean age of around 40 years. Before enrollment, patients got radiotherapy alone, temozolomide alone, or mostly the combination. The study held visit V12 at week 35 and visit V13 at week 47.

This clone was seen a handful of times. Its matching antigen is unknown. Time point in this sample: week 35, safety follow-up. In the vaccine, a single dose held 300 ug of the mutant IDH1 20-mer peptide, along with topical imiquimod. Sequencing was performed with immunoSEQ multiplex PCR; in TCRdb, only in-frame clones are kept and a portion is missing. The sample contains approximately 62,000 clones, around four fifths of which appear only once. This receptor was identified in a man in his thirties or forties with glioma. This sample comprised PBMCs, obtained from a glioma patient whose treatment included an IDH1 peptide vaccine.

CDR3 DNA: TGCGCCAGCAGCCAAGATAGGGCAGAACTTGCAACTAATGAAAAACTGTTTTTT. It yields the protein CASSQDRAELATNEKLFF. The chain combines TRBV4-1 with TRBJ1-4; unclear D gene. Germline CDR1 MGHRA, CDR2 YSYEKL. The CDR3 has 18 residues. The V gene lost 0 bases and the J gene lost 0 bases, with 14 bases spanning the gap.